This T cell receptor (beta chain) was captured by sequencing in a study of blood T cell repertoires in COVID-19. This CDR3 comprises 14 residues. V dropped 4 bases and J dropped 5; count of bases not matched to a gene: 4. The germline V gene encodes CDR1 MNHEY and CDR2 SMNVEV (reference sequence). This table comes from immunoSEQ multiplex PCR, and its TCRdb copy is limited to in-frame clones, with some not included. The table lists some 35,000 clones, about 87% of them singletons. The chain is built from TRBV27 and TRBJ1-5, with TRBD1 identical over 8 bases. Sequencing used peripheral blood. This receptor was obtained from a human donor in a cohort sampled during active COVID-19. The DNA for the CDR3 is TGTGCCAGCAGTTCCTCAGGGGGCTATCAGCCCCAGCATTTT. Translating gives CASSSSGGYQPQHF.